These 17 T cell receptor beta chains originate from one sample sequenced in a study of CD8+ T cells in alopecia areata. Once RNA had been extracted, it was reverse transcribed into cDNA to act as the sequencing template. Only in-frame clones appear in the TCRdb table, and some are missing; sequencing was by immunoSEQ multiplex PCR. The sample has 110,000 or so clones, around two fifths seen once. The sample was CD4+ T cells sorted from blood. The source is a human donor with alopecia areata.

This chain joins TRBV4-3 and TRBJ2-7; D might be TRBD1 or TRBD2, each matching 6 bases. The CDR3 sequence is 15 residues long. The V gene's germline CDR1 is LGHNA and CDR2 YSLEER. The V end lost 1 base, the J end lost 4 bases, and 14 bases lay between the germline ends. The CDR3 reads CASSQVGGLAYEQYF. Written as DNA, the CDR3 is TGCGCCAGCAGCCAAGTCGGGGGCTTAGCGTACGAGCAGTACTTC.

This clone was picked up a small number of times. The chain employs TRBV19 and TRBJ1-2; 8 nucleotides line up with TRBD1. V was pared by 7 bases and J by 9 bases, with 7 bases of the junction left unmatched. The CDR3 runs to 12 residues. The germline V gene encodes CDR1 LNHDA and CDR2 SQIVND (reference sequence). CDR3 DNA sequence: TGTGCCAGTACTGCAGACAGGGGAAGCTACACCTTC. As protein: CASTADRGSYTF.

The chain is built from TRBV5-1 and TRBJ2-5, with 7 bases lining up with TRBD1. The CDR3 consists of 16 residues. CDR1 is SGHRS, CDR2 YFSETQ, per germline. The V segment lost 3 bases and the J segment 4 bases; nucleotides outside the gene matches: 12. This CDR3 reads CASSSSRGIVGETQYF. Here the CDR3 DNA reads TGCGCCAGCAGCTCATCCAGGGGGATAGTAGGAGAGACCCAGTACTTC.

The V gene is TRBV30, the J gene TRBJ2-3; D remains unclear. V was cut by 0 bases and J by 1 base, with 5 bases left in between. There are 13 residues in the CDR3. CDR1 and CDR2 (germline): GTSNPN, SVGIG (reference sequence). In DNA, the CDR3 is TGTGCCTGGAGTGTACGGGGCACAGATACGCAGTATTTT. Amino acid sequence: CAWSVRGTDTQYF.

The chain combines TRBV27 with TRBJ2-3; D not certain. Germline values: CDR1 MNHEY, CDR2 SMNVEV (reference sequence). V was pared by 5 bases and J by 4 bases, with 7 bases between. The CDR3 extends over 12 amino acids. In DNA form, the CDR3 reads TGTGCCAGCAGTCGCCCGGCAGATACGCAGTATTTT. The encoded protein is CASSRPADTQYF.

This clone was observed a few times. This chain uses TRBV7-2 with TRBJ2-5, with 9 bases fitting TRBD1. The V and J ends lost 5 bases and 4 bases, in that order; junction bases with no gene match: 8. This CDR3 spans 15 amino acids. Germline V gives CDR1 SGHTA, CDR2 FQGNSA. CDR3: CASSPSSTGGETQYF. CDR3 bases: TGTGCCAGCAGCCCCTCGTCGACAGGGGGAGAGACCCAGTACTTC.

The chain carries TRBV18 and TRBJ2-5; a possible D gene is TRBD2 (5 bases). Germline V lookup: CDR1 KGHSH, CDR2 LQKENI. The CDR3 sequence is 15 residues long. V lost 2 bases to trimming and J lost 5 bases, with 15 bases between them. The CDR3 is CASSPGLGKRETQYF. The CDR3 region has the DNA TGTGCCAGCTCACCAGGGCTAGGAAAGCGGGAGACCCAGTACTTC.

V gene TRBV25-1 combines with J gene TRBJ2-5; D is possibly TRBD2 (6 bases). The CDR3 length is 15 residues. The germline V and J ends were trimmed by 3 bases and 5 bases, with 16 bases remaining between them. Germline V gene sequence: CDR1 MGHDK, CDR2 SYGVNS. The CDR3 region has the DNA TGTGCCAGCAGTGATCTCGGGGCCGCGGGGGAGACCCAGTACTTC. It codes for CASSDLGAAGETQYF.

This clone was observed a handful of times. The same CDR3 arises from other DNA sequences in this sample as well. The gene calls are TRBV29-1 and TRBJ2-1; no reliable D call. The V end lost 3 bases, the J end lost 0 bases, and 6 bases lay between the germline ends. CDR1 is SQVTM, CDR2 ANQGSEA, per germline. This CDR3 contains 13 residues. CDR3 sequence reads: CSVEQSSYNEQFF. The CDR3 DNA sequence: TGCAGCGTTGAGCAGAGCTCCTACAATGAGCAGTTCTTC.

This clone was counted between two and nine times. In DNA, the CDR3 is TGTGCCTGGAGTCGTGCAGGGGCCGTCACAGATACGCAGTATTTT. Protein product: CAWSRAGAVTDTQYF. V and J are TRBV30 and TRBJ2-3; D might be TRBD1 (6 bases). This CDR3 spans 15 amino acids. V was trimmed by 2 bases and J by 2 bases, leaving 14 bases between them. Germline V gene lookup returns CDR1 GTSNPN and CDR2 SVGIG (reference sequence).

This clone was detected once. This chain connects TRBV30 to TRBJ1-5; unclear D gene. Germline CDR1 and CDR2: GTSNPN and SVGIG (reference sequence). The V end was cut by 0 bases, the J end by 4 bases, with 13 bases between. The CDR3 is 15 residues long. The CDR3 sequence: CAWSVPLRGNQPQHF. The CDR3 DNA follows: TGTGCCTGGAGTGTACCTCTCCGAGGGAATCAGCCCCAGCATTTT.

The V gene is TRBV28, the J gene TRBJ2-1; D gene uncertain. With 3 bases removed from V and 15 bases from J, the gap between germline ends came to 15 bases. The CDR3 is 12 amino acids. Germline V gene lookup returns CDR1 MDHEN and CDR2 SYDVKM. The CDR3 DNA is TGTGCCAGCAGTTTTCCCCCAAATGATCTGTTCTTC. Translation gives CASSFPPNDLFF.

The rearrangement links TRBV30 to TRBJ2-7; D is unclear. Germline CDR1 is GTSNPN and CDR2 is SVGIG (reference sequence). The CDR3 runs 15 residues. V was shortened by 4 bases and J by 0 bases, with 16 bases between the two germline ends. The CDR3 reads CAWKGRGSSSYEQYF. The CDR3 DNA reads as TGTGCCTGGAAAGGTCGTGGATCGAGCTCCTACGAGCAGTACTTC.

This clone was counted between two and nine times. The V and J genes are TRBV29-1 and TRBJ1-5; unclear D gene. The germline gives CDR1 SQVTM, CDR2 ANQGSEA. V dropped 2 bases and J dropped 6 bases, with 11 bases sitting between them. This CDR3 has 13 amino acids. The CDR3 here is CSVEQTHGQPQHF. The CDR3 region has the DNA TGCAGCGTTGAACAGACACACGGTCAGCCCCAGCATTTT.

J is TRBJ2-4 and V is TRBV7-2; 9 nucleotides agree with TRBD1. The germline CDR1 and CDR2 sequences are SGHTA and FQGNSA. CDR3 length: 19 residues. Trimming removed 5 bases from V and 1 base from J; junction bases left unmatched: 15. The CDR3 nucleotides read TGTGCCAGCAGCCCAGAGGGGGGACAGGGCGAAGTGGCCAAAAACATTCAGTACTTC. It specifies CASSPEGGQGEVAKNIQYF. The full variable domain, rest sourced from reference TRBV7-2 and TRBJ2-4, is GAGVSQSPSNKVTEKGKDVELRCDPISGHTALYWYRQSLGQGLEFLIYFQGNSAPDKSGLPSDRFSAERTGGSVSTLTIQRTQQEDSAVYLCASSPEGGQGEVAKNIQYFGAGTRLSVL.

The V call is TRBV4-1, the J call TRBJ2-7; D gene uncertain. Germline assignment: CDR1 MGHRA and CDR2 YSYEKL. V lost 1 base and J lost 6, with 7 bases in between. This CDR3 region has 12 residues. CDR3 coding DNA: TGCGCCAGCAGCCAAGTTCTCGGCGAGCAGTACTTC. Encoded protein: CASSQVLGEQYF.

This clone was seen a few times. The rearrangement links TRBV7-3 to TRBJ2-2; tentatively, D is TRBD1 (6 bases). Germline assignment: CDR1 SGHTA and CDR2 FQGTGA. The V end lost 1 base, the J end lost 5 bases, and 8 bases lay between the germline ends. The CDR3 loop spans 14 amino acids. The CDR3, as DNA: TGTGCCAGCAGCTTAAACAGGGTTACCGGGGAGCTGTTTTTT. This encodes CASSLNRVTGELFF.